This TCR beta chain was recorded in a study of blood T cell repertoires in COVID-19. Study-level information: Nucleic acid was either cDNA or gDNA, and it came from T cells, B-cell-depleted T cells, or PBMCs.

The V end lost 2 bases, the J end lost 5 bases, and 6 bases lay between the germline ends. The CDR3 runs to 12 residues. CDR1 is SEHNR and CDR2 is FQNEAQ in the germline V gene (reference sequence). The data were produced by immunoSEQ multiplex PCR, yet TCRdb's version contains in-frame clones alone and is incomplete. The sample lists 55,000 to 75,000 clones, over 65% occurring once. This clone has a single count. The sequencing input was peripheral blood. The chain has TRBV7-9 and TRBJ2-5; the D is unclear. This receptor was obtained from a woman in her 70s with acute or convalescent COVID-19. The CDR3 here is CASSLPRETQYF. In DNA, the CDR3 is TGTGCCAGCAGCTTACCCCGGGAGACCCAGTACTTC.